Listed here are 26 T cell receptor beta chains from one sample, sequenced in a study of blood T cell repertoires in COVID-19. Repertoires were generated with immunoSEQ multiplex PCR, while TCRdb's copy carries only in-frame clones and drops some. The table records about 260,000 clones, approximately 85% of them present only once. Material: peripheral blood. All receptors derive from a human donor in a cohort sampled during active COVID-19.

The chain employs TRBV2 and TRBJ2-3, with 10 bases matching TRBD1. The J segment lost 1 base and the V segment lost 5 bases, leaving 6 bases of the junction unmatched. There are 16 residues in the CDR3. Germline values: CDR1 SNHLY, CDR2 FYNNEI. CDR3 residues: CASSRFGTGGTDTQYF. The CDR3 nucleotides read TGTGCCAGCAGTAGGTTCGGGACAGGGGGCACAGATACGCAGTATTTT. Based on the CDR3 plus reference TRBV2 and TRBJ2-3, the full variable domain is EPEVTQTPSHQVTQMGQEVILRCVPISNHLYFYWYRQILGQKVEFLVSFYNNEISEKSEIFDDQFSVERPDGSNFTLKIRSTKLEDSAMYFCASSRFGTGGTDTQYFGPGTRLTVL.

The chain carries TRBV6-1 and TRBJ2-3; D is perhaps TRBD1 (6 bases). The CDR3 is 19 amino acids. CDR1 and CDR2 (germline): MNHNS, SASEGT. The germline V and J ends were trimmed by 4 bases and 2 bases, with 25 bases remaining between them. In nucleotides, the CDR3 is TGTGCCAGCAGTGCTCTGGGGGCGATTTACAACCCCCTCACAGATACGCAGTATTTT. The encoded protein is CASSALGAIYNPLTDTQYF.

The CDR3 spells CASSSPWDRQETQYF. As DNA, the CDR3 is TGTGCCAGCAGCTCACCTTGGGACAGGCAAGAGACCCAGTACTTC. The chain uses TRBV11-3 and TRBJ2-5; 8 bases are a match to TRBD1. Germline-derived CDR1 and CDR2 are SGHNT and YENEEA. This CDR3 region has 15 residues. V lost 4 bases to trimming and J lost 2 bases; unmatched junction nucleotides: 6.

This chain links TRBV10-3 with TRBJ1-2; D uncertain. V was pared by 7 bases and J by 8 bases, with 17 bases between. In germline, CDR1 is ENHRY, CDR2 SYGVKD. The CDR3 is made up of 13 amino acids. CDR3 amino acids: CAIIGTFGGGYTF. The CDR3 region has the DNA TGTGCCATCATTGGCACTTTTGGAGGAGGCTACACCTTC.

V and J are TRBV28 and TRBJ1-4; D remains unclear. Trimming left V 3 bases short and J 8 bases short, with 4 bases between. Germline values: CDR1 MDHEN, CDR2 SYDVKM. This CDR3 has 11 residues. The chain's CDR3 is CASSFVEKLFF. DNA of the CDR3: TGTGCCAGCAGTTTTGTAGAAAAACTGTTTTTT.

V and J are TRBV6-5 and TRBJ2-7, with TRBD1 matching over 7 bases. The J segment lost 7 bases and the V segment lost 4 bases, leaving 10 bases of the junction unmatched. The CDR3 has 14 amino acids. Germline values: CDR1 MNHEY, CDR2 SVGAGI. For the CDR3, the DNA is TGTGCCAGCAGTTTGGGACAGATCCTACGGGAGCAGTACTTC. Protein: CASSLGQILREQYF.

This chain uses TRBV21-1 with TRBJ1-4. TRBV21-1 is classified as a pseudogene. This CDR3 has 16 amino acids. The CDR3 bases are TGTGCCAGCAGCTACCGGACATTCCGGGAGGATGAAAAACTGTTTTTT. Residues: CASSYRTFREDEKLFF.

This rearrangement joins TRBV7-2 to TRBJ2-7; 9 bases map to TRBD2. There are 14 residues in the CDR3. From germline, CDR1 is SGHTA and CDR2 FQGNSA. V was pared by 4 bases and J by 4 bases, with 5 bases of the junction left unmatched. The CDR3 reads CASSSRAGGYEQYF. The CDR3 region has the DNA TGTGCCAGCAGCTCACGGGCGGGAGGGTACGAGCAGTACTTC. Complete variable domain (other parts from reference TRBV7-2 and TRBJ2-7): GAGVSQSPSNKVTEKGKDVELRCDPISGHTALYWYRQSLGQGLEFLIYFQGNSAPDKSGLPSDRFSAERTGGSVSTLTIQRTQQEDSAVYLCASSSRAGGYEQYFGPGTRLTVT.

This clone was observed a single time. The chain recombines TRBV4-3 with TRBJ2-7; TRBD2 might be the D (6 bases). Germline CDR1 and CDR2: LGHNA and YSLEER. The CDR3 extends over 16 amino acids. V lost 2 bases, J lost 5 bases, and 19 bases lay in between. The CDR3 region is CASSQLPGLGFNEQYF. DNA of the CDR3: TGCGCCAGCAGCCAACTTCCGGGACTGGGGTTCAACGAGCAGTACTTC.

This chain connects TRBV4-3 to TRBJ2-7; tentatively, D is TRBD2 (5 bases). V shed 0 bases and J shed 0 bases, with 15 bases lying between them. Germline V gene lookup returns CDR1 LGHNA and CDR2 YSLEER. This CDR3 is built from 17 residues. The CDR3 reads CASSQDPHGESSYEQYF. As DNA, the CDR3 is TGCGCCAGCAGCCAAGATCCCCACGGGGAGTCCTCCTACGAGCAGTACTTC.

This clone was detected once. Other DNA sequences in this sample translate to the same CDR3. V is TRBV5-1 and J is TRBJ2-7; TRBD2 is a possible D gene (5 bases). The germline gives CDR1 SGHRS, CDR2 YFSETQ. The length of the CDR3 is 14 residues. The V end lost 2 bases, the J end lost 0 bases, and 9 bases lay between the germline ends. The CDR3 protein is CASSLTGLSYEQYF. The CDR3 DNA reads TGCGCCAGCAGCTTAACCGGACTCTCCTACGAGCAGTACTTC.

The chain recombines TRBV6-2 or TRBV6-3 with TRBJ1-5, with D possibly TRBD1 on 5 matching bases. Germline V gene data show CDR1 as MNHEY and CDR2 as SVGEGT. The length of the CDR3 is 14 residues. Trimming shortened V by 3 bases and J by 5 bases, and 11 bases separated the two germline ends. Here the CDR3 DNA reads TGTGCCAGCAGTTATTGGGGGACTGATCAGCCCCAGCATTTT. Its protein is CASSYWGTDQPQHF.

V is TRBV10-2 and J is TRBJ1-1; 7 positions match TRBD1. The CDR3 sequence is 15 residues long. The V segment lost 7 bases and the J segment 7 bases; nucleotides outside the gene matches: 15. Looked up from germline, CDR1 is WSHSY and CDR2 is SAAADI. Here the CDR3 reads CASISGQANLVEAFF. In nucleotides, the CDR3 is TGCGCCAGCATCTCTGGACAGGCCAATTTGGTTGAAGCTTTCTTT.

The chain couples TRBV28 to TRBJ2-1, with 8 positions matching TRBD2. Looked up from germline, CDR1 is MDHEN and CDR2 is SYDVKM. V was clipped by 2 bases and J by 0 bases; unmatched bases: 3. CDR3 length: 16 residues. This chain's CDR3 is CASSLLSGSSYNEQFF. CDR3 coding DNA: TGTGCCAGCAGTTTACTAAGCGGGAGCTCCTACAATGAGCAGTTCTTC. Based on the CDR3 plus reference TRBV28 and TRBJ2-1, the full variable domain is DVKVTQSSRYLVKRTGEKVFLECVQDMDHENMFWYRQDPGLGLRLIYFSYDVKMKEKGDIPEGYSVSREKKERFSLILESASTNQTSMYLCASSLLSGSSYNEQFFGPGTRLTVL.

The chain is built from TRBV21-1 and TRBJ1-3. TRBV21-1 is reported as a pseudogene. The CDR3 loop spans 16 amino acids. In DNA, the CDR3 is TGTGCCAGCAGCAAATCCGGGGGGAGGGACGGAAACACCATATATTTT. It codes for CASSKSGGRDGNTIYF.

In nucleotides, the CDR3 is TGTGCCAGCAGCTTTGGACTAGCGGGAGACCAAGAGACCCAGTACTTC. Amino acid sequence: CASSFGLAGDQETQYF. The rearrangement joins TRBV7-6 to TRBJ2-5; 13 nucleotides match TRBD2. The CDR3 length is 16 residues. V was pared by 3 bases and J by 0 bases, with 1 base of the junction left unmatched. Germline V lookup: CDR1 SGHVS, CDR2 FNYEAQ.

The rearrangement joins TRBV4-3 to TRBJ2-1; 7 bases align to TRBD1. Germline trimming cut 8 bases from V and 6 bases from J; bases unmatched to any gene: 13. The germline V gene encodes CDR1 LGHNA and CDR2 YSLEER. The length of the CDR3 is 15 residues. CDR3 DNA: TGCGCCAGCTGCCGCGACAGGGTAGGCGGCAATGAGCAGTTCTTC. Amino acids: CASCRDRVGGNEQFF.

This clone came up a few times. The J gene is TRBJ2-1, the V gene TRBV7-3, with D perhaps TRBD2 (6 bases). Germline V gene sequence: CDR1 SGHTA, CDR2 FQGTGA. V lost 4 bases to trimming and J lost 13 bases, with 17 bases between them. CDR3 length equals 13 residues. The DNA of the CDR3 is TGTGCCAGCAGCTCCCAACTAGCACCGAGACAGTTCTTC. Residues: CASSSQLAPRQFF. Full variable domain (remainder filled in from reference TRBV7-3 and TRBJ2-1): GAGVSQTPSNKVTEKGKYVELRCDPISGHTALYWYRQSLGQGPEFLIYFQGTGAADDSGLPNDRFFAVRPEGSVSTLKIQRTERGDSAVYLCASSSQLAPRQFFGPGTRLTVL.

The rearrangement links TRBV18 to TRBJ1-3; D unresolved. CDR3 length: 14 residues. The V end was cut by 6 bases, the J end by 2 bases, with 11 bases between. Germline values: CDR1 KGHSH, CDR2 LQKENI. This chain's CDR3 is CASSDVAAGNTIYF. In DNA, the CDR3 is TGTGCCAGCTCCGACGTAGCGGCTGGAAACACCATATATTTT.

The gene calls are TRBV28 and TRBJ1-5; no clear D gene. Germline CDR1 reads MDHEN; CDR2 reads SYDVKM. Trimming cost V 5 bases and J 9 bases, with 11 bases left between them. CDR3 length: 12 amino acids. DNA of the CDR3: TGTGCCAGCAGTGAGATCTCTCGGCCCCAGCATTTT. This codes for CASSEISRPQHF.

This rearrangement joins TRBV6-6 to TRBJ1-1; 8 bases match TRBD1. V shed 2 bases, J shed 4 bases, and the junction held 3 bases outside the gene matches. The CDR3 length is 14 residues. Germline CDR1 reads MNHNY; CDR2 reads SVGAGI (reference sequence). The DNA of the CDR3 is TGTGCCAGCAGTTACGTCACAGGGGGCACTGAAGCTTTCTTT. Translated, it gives CASSYVTGGTEAFF.

This rearrangement joins TRBV19 to TRBJ1-2; D is perhaps TRBD1 (5 bases). The CDR3 length is 13 residues. Looked up from germline, CDR1 is LNHDA and CDR2 is SQIVND (reference sequence). V was shortened by 3 bases and J by 10 bases, with 15 bases between the two germline ends. The CDR3 loop reads CASSMQGIVIYTF. The CDR3 DNA is TGTGCCAGTAGTATGCAGGGAATAGTTATCTACACCTTC.

The V call is TRBV27, the J call TRBJ2-7; D call uncertain. The CDR3 consists of 14 residues. The V and J ends lost 5 bases and 1 base respectively, with 12 bases between them. The germline V gene has CDR1 MNHEY and CDR2 SMNVEV (reference sequence). CDR3 region: CASSTYSGSYEQYF. CDR3 nucleotides: TGTGCCAGCAGTACATACAGTGGGTCCTACGAGCAGTACTTC.

CDR3: CASSEGQGGTNEKLFF. The CDR3 DNA is TGTGCCAGCAGTGAGGGACAGGGGGGAACTAATGAAAAACTGTTTTTT. The chain has TRBV6-4 and TRBJ1-4, with 11 nucleotides matching TRBD1. Looked up from germline, CDR1 is MRHNA and CDR2 is SNTAGT. V gave up 3 bases and J gave up 1 base; unmatched junction bases: 1. There are 16 residues in the CDR3.

This clone appeared a single time. The genes are TRBV7-3 and TRBJ2-3; tentative D call: TRBD1 (6 bases). This CDR3 contains 13 residues. The germline CDR1 and CDR2 sequences are SGHTA and FQGTGA. The ends were cut back, 5 bases at V and 4 bases at J, with 10 bases in the middle. The CDR3 bases are TGTGCCAGCAGCCCAACAGGGTCAGATACGCAGTATTTT. Translation: CASSPTGSDTQYF.

The CDR3 coding sequence is TGTGCCAGCAGCCAACTTGCTAGCGGGAGAACGTTCGGCTACGAGCAGTACTTC. Translation: CASSQLASGRTFGYEQYF. The chain employs TRBV3-1 (or the pseudogene TRBV3-2) and TRBJ2-7, with 10 bases identical to TRBD2. The CDR3 covers 18 residues. Looked up from germline, CDR1 is LGHDT and CDR2 is YNNKEL (reference sequence). The trim removed 2 bases at V and 3 bases at J, leaving 13 bases unmatched.